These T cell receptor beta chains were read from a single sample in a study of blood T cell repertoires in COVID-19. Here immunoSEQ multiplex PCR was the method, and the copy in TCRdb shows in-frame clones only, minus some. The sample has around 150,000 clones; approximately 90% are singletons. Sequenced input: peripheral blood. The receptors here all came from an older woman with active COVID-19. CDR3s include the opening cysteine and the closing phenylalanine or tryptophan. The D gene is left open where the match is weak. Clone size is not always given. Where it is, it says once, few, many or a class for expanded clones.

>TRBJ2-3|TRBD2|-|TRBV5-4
CASSLVAPRLAGEGDTQYF
TGTGCCAGCAGCTTGGTGGCCCCGCGACTAGCGGGGGAGGGAGATACGCAGTATTTT
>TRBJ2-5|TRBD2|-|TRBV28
CASSFGLADQETQYF
TGTGCCAGCAGTTTTGGGCTAGCGGACCAAGAGACCCAGTACTTC
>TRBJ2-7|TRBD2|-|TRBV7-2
CASSLGGPGSGSYEQYF
TGTGCCAGCAGCTTAGGGGGACCCGGTAGCGGGAGCTACGAGCAGTACTTC
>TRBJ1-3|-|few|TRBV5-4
CASSRRGAATGNTIYF
TGTGCCAGCAGTCGCAGAGGAGCGGCGACTGGAAACACCATATATTTT
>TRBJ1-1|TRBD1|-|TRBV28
CASSPGQTTNTEAFF
TGTGCCAGCAGTCCGGGACAGACGACGAACACTGAAGCTTTCTTT
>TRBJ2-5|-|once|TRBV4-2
CASSQDQLGGKETQYF
TGTGCCAGCAGCCAAGATCAGTTGGGCGGGAAAGAGACCCAGTACTTC
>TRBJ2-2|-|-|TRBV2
CASRGARGANTGELFF
TGTGCCAGCAGGGGGGCCAGGGGGGCGAACACCGGGGAGCTGTTTTTT
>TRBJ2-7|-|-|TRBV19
CASSIRGSAYEQYF
TGTGCCAGTAGTATCAGGGGCTCCGCCTACGAGCAGTACTTC
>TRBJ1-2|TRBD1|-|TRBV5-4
CASSLHGQGATNYGYTF
TGTGCCAGCAGCTTGCATGGACAGGGGGCCACTAACTATGGCTACACCTTC
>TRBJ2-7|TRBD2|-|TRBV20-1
CSASTAGDSYEQYF
TGCAGTGCTAGTACGGCGGGGGACTCCTACGAGCAGTACTTC
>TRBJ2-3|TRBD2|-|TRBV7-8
CASSLMRGSSGRSDTQYF
TGTGCCAGCAGCTTAATGAGAGGGAGTAGCGGGAGAAGTGATACGCAGTATTTT
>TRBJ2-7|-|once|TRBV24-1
CATSAGSRSEQYF
TGTGCCACCAGTGCCGGGAGTCGATCCGAGCAGTACTTC
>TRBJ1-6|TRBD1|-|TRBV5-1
CASSLRPLGQGYNSPLHF
TGCGCCAGCAGCTTGCGCCCCTTGGGACAGGGCTATAATTCACCCCTCCACTTT
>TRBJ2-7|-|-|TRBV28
CASSSRWYGVRDEQYF
TGTGCCAGCAGTTCCCGGTGGTACGGAGTGAGGGACGAGCAGTACTTC
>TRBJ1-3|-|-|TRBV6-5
CASSPQPGGNTIYF
TGTGCCAGCAGTCCACAACCAGGGGGAAACACCATATATTTT
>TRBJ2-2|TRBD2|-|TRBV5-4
CASSPRTSGNTGELFF
TGTGCCAGCAGCCCCCGGACTAGCGGAAACACCGGGGAGCTGTTTTTT
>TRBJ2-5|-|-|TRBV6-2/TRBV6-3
CASSYSRRVGGSVETQYF
TGTGCCAGCAGTTACTCGAGACGCGTGGGTGGGAGCGTAGAGACCCAGTACTTC
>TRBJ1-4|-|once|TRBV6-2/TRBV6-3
CASSPAGGGLKKLFF
TGTGCCAGCAGTCCCGCGGGAGGAGGGTTGAAAAAACTGTTTTTT
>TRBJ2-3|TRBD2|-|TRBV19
CASSPRTSGSPHTDTQYF
TGTGCCAGTAGTCCTCGGACTAGCGGGAGCCCGCACACAGATACGCAGTATTTT
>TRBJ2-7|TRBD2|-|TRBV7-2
CASSRTSGRLRYEQYF
TGTGCCAGCAGCCGGACTAGCGGGAGGTTACGTTACGAGCAGTACTTC
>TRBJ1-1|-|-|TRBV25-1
CAAGGDVTNTEAFF
TGTGCCGCTGGGGGCGACGTGACGAACACTGAAGCTTTCTTT
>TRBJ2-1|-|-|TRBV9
CASSVAGRGSYNEQFF
TGTGCCAGCAGCGTAGCAGGGAGGGGGTCCTACAATGAGCAGTTCTTC
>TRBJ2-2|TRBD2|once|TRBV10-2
CASSDKTRLAGAGELFF
TGCGCCAGCAGTGACAAAACACGACTAGCGGGCGCAGGGGAGCTGTTTTTT
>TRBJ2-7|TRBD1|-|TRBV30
CALNKQGGKYEQYF
TGTGCCTTAAACAAACAGGGGGGAAAATACGAGCAGTACTTC
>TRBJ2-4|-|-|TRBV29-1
CSVVVRKRPKPLAKNIQYF
TGCAGCGTTGTAGTCCGTAAGCGGCCCAAACCTCTAGCCAAAAACATTCAGTACTTC
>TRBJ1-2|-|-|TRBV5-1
CASSLAPQGGYGYTF
TGCGCCAGCAGCTTGGCACCGCAGGGAGGGTATGGCTACACCTTC
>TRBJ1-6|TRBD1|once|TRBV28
CASSRRGQGNSPLHF
TGTGCCAGCAGCCGGCGGGGACAGGGGAATTCACCCCTCCACTTT